The next 15 T cell receptor beta chains were all read from a single sample in a study of patients and donors after allogeneic stem cell transplantation. MiXCR, run by TCRdb on the RT-PCR reads, gives a single entry per CDR3 protein. The table records some 880,000 distinct CDR3 sequences, about a sixth of them present only once. What was sequenced was blood, either unsorted or a sorted T cell fraction (not recorded which). The receptors originated from a human donor who was either an allogeneic HSCT recipient or a stem cell or donor lymphocyte infusion donor (not recorded which). It is not recorded whose cells these are; they may come from a transplant donor.

The genes are TRBV18 and TRBJ1-2; D might be TRBD1 (6 bases). V was pared by 1 base and J by 4 bases, with 10 bases between. Per germline, CDR1 KGHSH and CDR2 LQKENI. CDR3 length: 14 amino acids. CDR3 DNA: TGTGCCAGCTCACCACAGGGGGACGGCTATGGCTACACCTTC. Its translation is CASSPQGDGYGYTF.

This clonotype was observed a handful of times. The V gene is TRBV10-3, the J gene TRBJ2-5, with D possibly matching TRBD1 (5 bases). The ends were cut back, 10 bases at V and 3 bases at J, with 12 bases in the middle. There are 12 residues in the CDR3. In germline, CDR1 is ENHRY, CDR2 SYGVKD. DNA of the CDR3: TGTGCCACAGGGTCTAGGGAAGAGACCCAGTACTTC. Its protein is CATGSREETQYF.

In this sample, this clonotype turned up many times. One end of the junction does not line up with germline, which may come from a read error. The chain uses TRBV5-1 and TRBJ2-2; 15 bases fit TRBD2. The CDR3 sequence is 16 residues long. Germline-derived CDR1 and CDR2 are SGHRS and YFSETQ. The DNA for the CDR3 is TGTGCCAGCAGTTTAGGGACTAGCGGGAGGACCGGGGAGCTGTTTTTT. Its translation: CASSLGTSGRTGELFF.

This clonotype was seen only a few times. The chain joins TRBV6-1 to TRBJ2-7; TRBD1 aligns across 12 bases. The germline gives CDR1 MNHNS, CDR2 SASEGT. CDR3 length equals 14 residues. V shed 7 bases and J 2 bases; nucleotides not matched to a gene: 3. CDR3 sequence: CASMGQGATYEQYF. The CDR3 coding sequence is TGTGCCAGCATGGGACAGGGGGCCACCTACGAGCAGTACTTC.

This clonotype has at least ten counts. The chain joins TRBV12-3 or TRBV12-4 to TRBJ1-1, with D hard to call. Trimming took 10 bases from V and 5 from J, leaving 8 bases between them. The CDR3 spans 10 residues. The CDR3 here is CATSWTEAFF. The DNA for the CDR3 is TGTGCCACCTCTTGGACTGAAGCTTTCTTT.

In its sample, this clonotype was seen a few times. The chain uses TRBV5-1 and TRBJ1-6, with D perhaps matching TRBD1 (5 bases). Germline V CDR1 and CDR2: SGHRS, YFSETQ. V was cut by 2 bases and J by 10 bases, with 13 bases left in between. This CDR3 has 14 residues. DNA of the CDR3: TGCGCCAGCAGCTTAGCGGGACTAGGGTCACCCCTCCACTTT. It yields the protein CASSLAGLGSPLHF.

J is TRBJ2-1 and V is TRBV5-1, with 14 bases matching TRBD2. The V gene's germline CDR1 is SGHRS and CDR2 YFSETQ. The CDR3 is made up of 16 amino acids. The J segment lost 4 bases and the V segment lost 3 bases, leaving 3 bases of the junction unmatched. CDR3 in amino acids: CASSWGLAGAYNEQFF. Here the CDR3 DNA reads TGCGCCAGCAGCTGGGGACTAGCGGGAGCATACAATGAGCAGTTCTTC.

This clonotype came up many times. The V call is TRBV4-2, the J call TRBJ2-7; the match to TRBD2 covers 9 bases. The CDR3 is made up of 14 amino acids. Losses at the gene ends were 1 base for V and 4 bases for J; bases not matched to a gene: 2. Looked up from germline, CDR1 is LGHNA and CDR2 is YNFKEQ. The CDR3 is CASSQGLAVYEQYF. The DNA for the CDR3 is TGTGCCAGCAGCCAAGGACTAGCGGTATACGAGCAGTACTTC.

The chain joins TRBV12-3 or TRBV12-4 to TRBJ2-1; D remains unclear. V lost 10 bases to trimming and J lost 7 bases, with 14 bases between them. The CDR3 consists of 12 residues. The CDR3 DNA reads TGTGCCATCCTTACCCTAGGGAATGAGCAGTTCTTC. It translates to CAILTLGNEQFF.

In its sample, this clonotype was seen many times. This chain links TRBV4-2 with TRBJ2-2; D ambiguous. The ends were cut back, 0 bases at V and 9 bases at J, with 8 bases in the middle. The germline V gene encodes CDR1 LGHNA and CDR2 YNFKEQ. This CDR3 spans 13 amino acids. CDR3 nucleotides: TGTGCCAGCAGCCAAGATCTTCCTAGGGAGCTGTTTTTT. Amino acid sequence: CASSQDLPRELFF.

CDR3 in DNA: TGCGCCAGCACAAAGCGGGAGGCTTTCACAGATACGCAGTATTTT. This sequence encodes CASTKREAFTDTQYF. The rearrangement joins TRBV5-1 to TRBJ2-3; 9 bases line up with TRBD2. Per the germline V gene, CDR1 is SGHRS and CDR2 is YFSETQ. The CDR3 runs to 15 residues. With V trimmed by 6 bases and J by 2 bases, 7 bases remained unmatched.

The V gene is TRBV12-3 or TRBV12-4, the J gene TRBJ1-2; 7 bases match TRBD1. The CDR3 is 13 amino acids. V was pared by 6 bases and J by 5 bases, with 6 bases of the junction left unmatched. CDR3 in DNA: TGTGCCAGCAGGGGGACAGATTTATATGGCTACACCTTC. Encoded protein: CASRGTDLYGYTF.

This clonotype occurred a few times. The chain links TRBV16 to TRBJ1-2; possibly TRBD1 for D (5 bases). Germline assignment: CDR1 KGHSY and CDR2 FQNENV. The V end was cut by 0 bases, the J end by 3 bases, with 11 bases between. This CDR3 contains 15 residues. CDR3 in amino acids: CASSQSSGPYYGYTF. The CDR3 coding sequence is TGTGCCAGCAGCCAATCGTCAGGGCCGTACTATGGCTACACCTTC.

The chain uses TRBV2 and TRBJ2-1, with TRBD1 matching 8 bases. V lost 6 bases to trimming and J lost 2 bases; unmatched junction nucleotides: 15. The CDR3 is 18 residues long. From germline, CDR1 is SNHLY and CDR2 FYNNEI. CDR3 loop: CASRRSSGGPTTYNEQFF. For the CDR3, the DNA is TGTGCCAGCAGGCGTTCCTCAGGGGGCCCGACCACCTACAATGAGCAGTTCTTC. Filled out from reference TRBV2 and TRBJ2-1, the complete variable domain reads EPEVTQTPSHQVTQMGQEVILRCVPISNHLYFYWYRQILGQKVEFLVSFYNNEISEKSEIFDDQFSVERPDGSNFTLKIRSTKLEDSAMYFCASRRSSGGPTTYNEQFFGPGTRLTVL.

This clonotype was seen repeatedly, ten times or more. V and J are TRBV5-1 and TRBJ2-1; 8 bases map to TRBD2. The CDR3 extends over 15 amino acids. Germline values: CDR1 SGHRS, CDR2 YFSETQ. V lost 4 bases and J lost 6; bases outside the gene matches: 9. The CDR3 DNA follows: TGCGCCAGCAGCAACCCGGGACTAGGTTTCAATGAGCAGTTCTTC. Amino acid sequence: CASSNPGLGFNEQFF.